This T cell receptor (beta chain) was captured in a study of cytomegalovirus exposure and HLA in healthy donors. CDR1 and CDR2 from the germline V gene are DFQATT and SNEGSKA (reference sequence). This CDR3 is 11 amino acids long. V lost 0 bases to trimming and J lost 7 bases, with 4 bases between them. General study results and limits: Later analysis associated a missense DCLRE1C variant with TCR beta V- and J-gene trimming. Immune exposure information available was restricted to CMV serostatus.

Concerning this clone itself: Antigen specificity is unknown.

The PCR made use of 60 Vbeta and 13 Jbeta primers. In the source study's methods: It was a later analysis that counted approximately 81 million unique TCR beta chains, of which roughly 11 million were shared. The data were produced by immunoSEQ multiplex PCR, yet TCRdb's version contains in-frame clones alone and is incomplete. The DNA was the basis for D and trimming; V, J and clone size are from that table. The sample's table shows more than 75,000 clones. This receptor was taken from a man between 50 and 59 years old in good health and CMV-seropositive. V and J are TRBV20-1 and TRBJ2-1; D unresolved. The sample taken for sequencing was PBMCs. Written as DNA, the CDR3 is TGCAGTGCTAGAGATCGGAATGAGCAGTTCTTC. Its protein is CSARDRNEQFF.